One sample yielded the 11 T cell receptor beta chains listed below, sequenced in a study of technical replicates of blood from several donors. Assay: immunoSEQ multiplex PCR; the TCRdb copy retains only in-frame clones and omits some. The sample shows over 70,000 clones, roughly nine tenths of them seen only once. Sequenced sample: PBMCs. The source is a human donor in good health. Some clones in this sample may be carry-over from other donors' samples.

The chain carries TRBV11-3 and TRBJ2-5, with 7 bases lining up with TRBD2. Unmatched junction bases numbered 7, after V lost 5 bases and J lost 1 base. This CDR3 is built from 15 residues. CDR1 SGHNT and CDR2 YENEEA come from the germline V gene. The CDR3 sequence is CASSQNGEGQETQYF. In DNA form, the CDR3 reads TGTGCCAGCAGCCAAAACGGGGAGGGCCAAGAGACCCAGTACTTC.

This chain links TRBV6-4 with TRBJ2-7; 7 nucleotides align to TRBD1. Per the germline V gene, CDR1 is MRHNA and CDR2 is SNTAGT. The CDR3 totals 13 residues. V lost 11 bases and J lost 1; bases outside the gene matches: 8. The CDR3 region has the DNA TGTGCCGCTAGGACAGGCAGGTCCTACGAGCAGTACTTC. This codes for CAARTGRSYEQYF.

This sequence joins TRBV7-2 and TRBJ2-7, with 10 nucleotides matching TRBD1. The CDR3 totals 14 residues. The V gene's germline CDR1 is SGHTA and CDR2 FQGNSA. The trim removed 6 bases at V and 4 bases at J, leaving 6 bases unmatched. CDR3: CASRPDRGYYEQYF. The CDR3 nucleotides are TGTGCCAGCAGGCCGGACAGGGGGTATTACGAGCAGTACTTC.

The chain has TRBV7-2 and TRBJ2-1; maybe TRBD2 (5 bases). The V end lost 5 bases, the J end lost 9 bases, and 20 bases lay between the germline ends. CDR3 length equals 15 residues. Germline V gene data show CDR1 as SGHTA and CDR2 as FQGNSA. Here the CDR3 reads CASSPTWRVGSEQFF. CDR3 sequence (DNA): TGTGCCAGCAGCCCGACCTGGCGGGTGGGGAGTGAGCAGTTCTTC.

The genes are TRBV18 and TRBJ2-2, with 8 positions matching TRBD1. CDR3 size: 16 residues. J was trimmed by 0 bases and V by 6 bases; bases with no gene match: 6. CDR1 is KGHSH, CDR2 LQKENI, per germline. In nucleotides, the CDR3 is TGTGCCAGCTCGCCTGGGACAGGCCCGAACACCGGGGAGCTGTTTTTT. Translating gives CASSPGTGPNTGELFF.

The genes are TRBV5-4 and TRBJ1-6; D remains unclear. CDR1 is SGHNT, CDR2 YYREEE, per germline (reference sequence). The CDR3 has 13 residues. V lost 7 bases to trimming and J lost 9 bases, with 14 bases between them. The CDR3 region has the DNA TGTGCCAGCGGTGGAGGGAACCTTTCACCCCTCCACTTT. It yields the protein CASGGGNLSPLHF.

This clone appeared a few times. The rearrangement uses TRBV10-3 and TRBJ2-2; TRBD2 matches at 9 bases. The V gene's germline CDR1 is ENHRY and CDR2 SYGVKD. The CDR3 runs to 16 residues. Unmatched junction bases numbered 6, after V lost 6 bases and J lost 1 base. The CDR3 DNA reads as TGTGCCATCAGGGCGGGACTAGCACTGAACACCGGGGAGCTGTTTTTT. Amino acid sequence: CAIRAGLALNTGELFF.

The V gene is TRBV9, the J gene TRBJ2-6; weak D call: TRBD2 (6 bases). The CDR3 covers 17 residues. Germline values: CDR1 SGDLS, CDR2 YYNGEE. V was pared by 4 bases and J by 3 bases, with 17 bases between. In nucleotides, the CDR3 is TGTGCCAGCAGCCCCCGAGTTGGGGGGAGTGGGGCCAACGTCCTGACTTTC. Translation: CASSPRVGGSGANVLTF.

The chain uses TRBV6-5 and TRBJ2-7; 8 bases match TRBD2. From germline, CDR1 is MNHEY and CDR2 SVGAGI. CDR3 length equals 15 residues. With 2 bases clipped from V and 6 bases from J, the junction kept 9 bases outside the gene matches. This CDR3 is CASSYRGLEKGEQYF. In DNA, the CDR3 is TGTGCCAGCAGTTACCGGGGACTAGAAAAGGGCGAGCAGTACTTC.

The chain employs TRBV30 and TRBJ2-2, with D perhaps matching TRBD2 (5 bases). The CDR3 totals 18 residues. Trimming took off 2 bases at V and 3 bases at J, with 22 bases between the two ends. Germline values: CDR1 GTSNPN, CDR2 SVGIG (reference sequence). The CDR3 DNA sequence: TGTGCCTGGAGTCTACGATTGAGTAGCGCGATTTACACCGGGGAGCTGTTTTTT. It translates to CAWSLRLSSAIYTGELFF.

The J gene is TRBJ1-4, the V gene TRBV27; 8 nucleotides agree with TRBD1. The length of the CDR3 is 15 residues. Germline CDR1 reads MNHEY; CDR2 reads SMNVEV (reference sequence). V gave up 8 bases and J gave up 5 bases; unmatched junction bases: 10. As DNA, the CDR3 is TGTGCCAGCTGGGTTGGGGACAGGTCGAATGAAAAACTGTTTTTT. Its protein is CASWVGDRSNEKLFF.